This TCR beta chain is drawn from a study of blood T cell repertoires in COVID-19. Study summary: Samples taken during acute and convalescent COVID-19 were collected in the United States, Italy and Spain. Nucleic acid was either cDNA or gDNA, and it came from T cells, B-cell-depleted T cells, or PBMCs.

CDR3 length equals 15 residues. CDR1 and CDR2 from the germline V gene are SGHTA and FQGNSA. Trimming pared 1 base from V and 4 bases from J, leaving 11 bases between. This clone was picked up one time. As handled by the study authors: The assay estimated nucleated cells by amplifying reference gene primers. Some clones are missing from TCRdb's copy, which holds only in-frame ones; the method was immunoSEQ multiplex PCR. The V and J calls and clone size were taken over from that table, and D and trimming were inferred from the DNA. The sample records 250,000 to 300,000 clones, over 75% being singletons.

This sequence joins TRBV7-2 and TRBJ2-1; possible D gene TRBD1, 6 bases. Sequenced material: peripheral blood. The origin of this receptor is a woman aged 70-85 years with acute or convalescent COVID-19. In nucleotides, the CDR3 is TGTGCCAGCAGCTTAGGAACAGGGAAGTACAATGAGCAGTTCTTC. Protein: CASSLGTGKYNEQFF.